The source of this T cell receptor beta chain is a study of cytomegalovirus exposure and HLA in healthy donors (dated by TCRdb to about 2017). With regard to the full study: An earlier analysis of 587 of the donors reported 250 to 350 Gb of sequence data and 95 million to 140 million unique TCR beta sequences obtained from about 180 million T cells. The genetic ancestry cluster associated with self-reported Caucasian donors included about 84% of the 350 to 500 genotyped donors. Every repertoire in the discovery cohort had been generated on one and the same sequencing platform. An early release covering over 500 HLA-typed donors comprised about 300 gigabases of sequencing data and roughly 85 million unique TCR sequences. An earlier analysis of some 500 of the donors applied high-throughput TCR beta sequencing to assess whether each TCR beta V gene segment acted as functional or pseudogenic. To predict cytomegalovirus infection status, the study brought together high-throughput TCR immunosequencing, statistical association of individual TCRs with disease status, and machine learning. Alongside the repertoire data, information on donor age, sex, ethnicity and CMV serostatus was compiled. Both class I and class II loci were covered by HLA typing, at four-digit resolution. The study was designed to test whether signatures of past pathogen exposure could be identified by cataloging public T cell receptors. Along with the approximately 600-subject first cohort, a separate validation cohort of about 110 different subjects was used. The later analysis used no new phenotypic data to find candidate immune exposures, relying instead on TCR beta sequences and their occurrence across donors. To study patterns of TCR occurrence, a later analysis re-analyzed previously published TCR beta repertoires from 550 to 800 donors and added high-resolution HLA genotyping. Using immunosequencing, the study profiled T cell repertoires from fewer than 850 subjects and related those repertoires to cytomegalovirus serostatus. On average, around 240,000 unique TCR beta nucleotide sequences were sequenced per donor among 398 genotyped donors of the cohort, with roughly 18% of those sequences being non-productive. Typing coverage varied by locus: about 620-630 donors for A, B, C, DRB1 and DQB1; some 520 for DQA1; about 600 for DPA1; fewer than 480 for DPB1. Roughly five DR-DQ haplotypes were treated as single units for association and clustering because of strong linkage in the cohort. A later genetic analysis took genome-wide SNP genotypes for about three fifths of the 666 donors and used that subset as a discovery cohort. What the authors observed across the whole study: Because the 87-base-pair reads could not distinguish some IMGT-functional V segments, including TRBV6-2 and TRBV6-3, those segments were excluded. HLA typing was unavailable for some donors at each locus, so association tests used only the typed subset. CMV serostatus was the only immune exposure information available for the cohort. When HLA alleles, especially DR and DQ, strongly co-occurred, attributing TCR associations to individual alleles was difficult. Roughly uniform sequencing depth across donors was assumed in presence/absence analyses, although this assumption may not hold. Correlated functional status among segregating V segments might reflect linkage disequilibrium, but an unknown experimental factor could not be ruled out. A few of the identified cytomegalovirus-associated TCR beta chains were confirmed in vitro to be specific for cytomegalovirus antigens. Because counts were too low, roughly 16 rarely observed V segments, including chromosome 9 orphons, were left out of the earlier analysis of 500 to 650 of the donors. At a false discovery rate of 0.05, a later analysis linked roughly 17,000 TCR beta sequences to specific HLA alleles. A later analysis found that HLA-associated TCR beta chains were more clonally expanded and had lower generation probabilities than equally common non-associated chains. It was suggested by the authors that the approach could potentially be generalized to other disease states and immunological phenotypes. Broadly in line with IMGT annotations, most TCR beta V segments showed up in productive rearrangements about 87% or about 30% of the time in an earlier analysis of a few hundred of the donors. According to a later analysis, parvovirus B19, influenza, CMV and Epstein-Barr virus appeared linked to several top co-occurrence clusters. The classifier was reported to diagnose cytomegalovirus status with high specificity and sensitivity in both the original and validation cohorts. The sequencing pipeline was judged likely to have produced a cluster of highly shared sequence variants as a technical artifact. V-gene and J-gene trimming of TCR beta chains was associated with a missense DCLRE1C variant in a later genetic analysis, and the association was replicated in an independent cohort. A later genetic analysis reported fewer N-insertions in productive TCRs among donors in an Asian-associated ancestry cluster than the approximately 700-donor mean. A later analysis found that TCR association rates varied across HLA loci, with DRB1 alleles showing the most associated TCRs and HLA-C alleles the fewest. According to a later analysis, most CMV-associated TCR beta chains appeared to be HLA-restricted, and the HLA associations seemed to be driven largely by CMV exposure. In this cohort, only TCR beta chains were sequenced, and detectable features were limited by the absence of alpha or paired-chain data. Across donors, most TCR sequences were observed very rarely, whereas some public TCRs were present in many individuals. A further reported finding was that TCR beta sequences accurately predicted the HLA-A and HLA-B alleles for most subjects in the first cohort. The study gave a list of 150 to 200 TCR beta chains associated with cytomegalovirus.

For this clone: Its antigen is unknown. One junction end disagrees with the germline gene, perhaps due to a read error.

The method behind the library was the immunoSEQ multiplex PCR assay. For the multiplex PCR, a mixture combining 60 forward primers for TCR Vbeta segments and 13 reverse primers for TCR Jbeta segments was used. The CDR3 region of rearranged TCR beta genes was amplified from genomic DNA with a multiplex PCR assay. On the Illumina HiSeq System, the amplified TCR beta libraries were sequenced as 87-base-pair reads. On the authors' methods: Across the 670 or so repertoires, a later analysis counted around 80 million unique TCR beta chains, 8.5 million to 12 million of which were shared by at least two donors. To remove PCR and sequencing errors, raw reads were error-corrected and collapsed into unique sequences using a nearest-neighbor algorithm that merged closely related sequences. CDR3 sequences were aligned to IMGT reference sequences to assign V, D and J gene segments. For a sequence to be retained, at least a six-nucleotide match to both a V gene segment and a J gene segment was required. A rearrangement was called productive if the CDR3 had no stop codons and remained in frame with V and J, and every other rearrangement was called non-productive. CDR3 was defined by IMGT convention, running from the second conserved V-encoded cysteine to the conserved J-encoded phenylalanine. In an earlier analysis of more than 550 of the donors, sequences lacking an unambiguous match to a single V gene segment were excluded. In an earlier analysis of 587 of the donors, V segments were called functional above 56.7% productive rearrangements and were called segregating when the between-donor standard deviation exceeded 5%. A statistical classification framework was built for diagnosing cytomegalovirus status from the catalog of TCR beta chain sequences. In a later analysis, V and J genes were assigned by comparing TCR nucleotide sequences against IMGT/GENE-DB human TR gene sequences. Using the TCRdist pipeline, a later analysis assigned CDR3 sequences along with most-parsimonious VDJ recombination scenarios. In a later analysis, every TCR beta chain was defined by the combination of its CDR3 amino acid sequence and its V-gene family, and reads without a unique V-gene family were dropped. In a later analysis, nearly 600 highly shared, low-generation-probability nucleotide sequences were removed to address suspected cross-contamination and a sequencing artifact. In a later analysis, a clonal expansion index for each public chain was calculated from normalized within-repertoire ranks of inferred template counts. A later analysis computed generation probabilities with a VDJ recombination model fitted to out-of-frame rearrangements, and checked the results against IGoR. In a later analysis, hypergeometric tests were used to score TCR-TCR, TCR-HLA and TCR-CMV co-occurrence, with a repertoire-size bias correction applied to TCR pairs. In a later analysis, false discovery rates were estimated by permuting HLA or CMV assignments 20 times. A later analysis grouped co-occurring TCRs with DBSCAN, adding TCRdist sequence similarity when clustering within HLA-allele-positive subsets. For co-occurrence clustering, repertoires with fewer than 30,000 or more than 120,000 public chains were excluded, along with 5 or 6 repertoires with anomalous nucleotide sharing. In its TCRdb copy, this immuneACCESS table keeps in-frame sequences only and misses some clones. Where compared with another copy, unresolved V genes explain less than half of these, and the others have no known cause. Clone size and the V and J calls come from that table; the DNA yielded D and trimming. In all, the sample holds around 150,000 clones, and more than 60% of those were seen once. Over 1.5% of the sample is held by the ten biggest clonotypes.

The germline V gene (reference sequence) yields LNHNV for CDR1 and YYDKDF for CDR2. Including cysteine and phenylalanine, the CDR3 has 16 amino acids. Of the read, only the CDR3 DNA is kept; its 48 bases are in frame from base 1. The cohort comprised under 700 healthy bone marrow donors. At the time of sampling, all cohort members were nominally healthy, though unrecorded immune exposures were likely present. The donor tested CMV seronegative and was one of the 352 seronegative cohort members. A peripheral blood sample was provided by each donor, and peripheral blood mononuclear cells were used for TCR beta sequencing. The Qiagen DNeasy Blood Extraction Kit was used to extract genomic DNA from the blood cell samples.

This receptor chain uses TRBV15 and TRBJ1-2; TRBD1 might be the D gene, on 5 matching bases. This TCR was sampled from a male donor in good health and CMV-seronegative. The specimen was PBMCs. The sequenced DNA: TGTGCCACCAGCACCAACGGGGGGAAGGGGTTAGAAGGCTACCCCTTC. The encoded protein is CATSTNGGKGLEGYPF.